This T cell receptor (beta chain) comes out of a study of T cells in Graves' hyperthyroidism and ophthalmopathy. Study-wide context: At the time of initial diagnosis and before any treatment, peripheral blood was collected. Study-wide points: Blood shared most expanded thyroid clonotypes above 0.001. The model predicted ophthalmopathy a median around 6.5 months before onset. Ophthalmopathy cases were set apart from stable hyperthyroidism by a 13 V-J model.

TCR beta CDR3 regions were amplified from RNA transcripts. HTBI primers drove first-round RT-PCR of the TCR CDR3. TCRdb analysed the multiplex PCR reads with MiXCR anew, one entry per CDR3 protein. The data show around 300,000 distinct CDR3 sequences, approximately 23% seen once. Comment on this clonotype: Antigen unknown. A much larger clone is a single base away; this may be a read error.

The clonotype comes from a man aged 25-45 years with Graves' ophthalmopathy. The sample taken for sequencing was blood.

In DNA, the CDR3 is TGTGCCTGGAGTGTAGGGACTGGGTCACCCCTCCACTTT. Protein: CAWSVGTGSPLHF. The V gene is TRBV30, the J gene TRBJ1-6; TRBD1 is a possible D gene (5 bases). This CDR3 has 13 amino acids. Germline V gene lookup returns CDR1 GTSNPN and CDR2 SVGIG (reference sequence). Trimming pared 0 bases from V and 10 bases from J, leaving 10 bases between.